This T cell receptor (beta chain) was found in a study of cytomegalovirus exposure and HLA in healthy donors. In the PCR, 60 Vbeta and 13 Jbeta primers were used. Method: immunoSEQ multiplex PCR; TCRdb's copy keeps in-frame clones and lacks some. The sample holds approximately 170,000 clones, 65% to 85% seen once. The sequenced sample was PBMCs. The clonotype was recovered from a male donor in good health and CMV-seronegative.

CDR3 in DNA: TGTGCCAGCAGCGCCGGGGGTGGTTCGGCCGTCAGGACTGAAGCTTTCTTT. It encodes CASSAGGGSAVRTEAFF. The rearrangement uses TRBV7-6 and TRBJ1-1; tentative D call: TRBD1 (5 bases). The length of the CDR3 is 17 residues. Germline V CDR1 and CDR2: SGHVS, FNYEAQ. Trimming stripped 5 bases from V and 5 bases from J, with 24 bases between.